This section outlines one T cell receptor beta chain sequence together with its context. Its antigen is currently unknown. Germline-derived CDR1 and CDR2 are MDHEN and SYDVKM. Between the trimmed V and J ends, which lost 6 bases and 8 bases, there was a span of 19 bases. The length of the CDR3 is 15 residues. Noted time point: blood 2 weeks post-SBRT. Noted treatment: 15 Gy SBRT to primary tumor, nephrectomy 4 weeks later. Clear cell pathology was present in this patient's renal cell carcinoma. The sample belongs to a study of radiation and T cells in renal cell carcinoma. Study at large: Nephrectomy followed 15 Gy stereotactic body radiation by 4 weeks.

The assay was immunoSEQ multiplex PCR, and TCRdb's table has in-frame clones only and misses some. Here the sample spans 120,000 or so clones, about 81% being singletons. Broader study findings: Top tumor clonotypes rose in blood 2 weeks post-radiation, then contracted.

This chain uses TRBV28 with TRBJ1-4; weak D call: TRBD1 (6 bases). This material consisted of blood, taken from a patient whose treatment included radiotherapy and nephrectomy. The sequence derives from a woman aged 60-75 years with renal cell carcinoma. The CDR3 spells CASRTLTGAEEKLFF. Here the CDR3 DNA reads TGTGCCAGCAGGACACTCACGGGGGCAGAAGAAAAACTGTTTTTT.